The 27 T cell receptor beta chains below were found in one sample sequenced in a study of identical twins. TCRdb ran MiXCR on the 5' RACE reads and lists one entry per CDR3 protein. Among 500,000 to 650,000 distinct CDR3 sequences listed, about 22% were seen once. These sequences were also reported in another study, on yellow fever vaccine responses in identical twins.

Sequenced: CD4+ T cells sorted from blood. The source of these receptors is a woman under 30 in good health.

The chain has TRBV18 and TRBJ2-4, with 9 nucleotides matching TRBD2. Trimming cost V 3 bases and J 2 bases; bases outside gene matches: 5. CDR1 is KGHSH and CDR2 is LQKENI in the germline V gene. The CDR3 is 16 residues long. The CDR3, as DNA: TGTGCCAGCTCACCTTGGACTAGCGAGTCCAAAAACATTCAGTACTTC. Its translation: CASSPWTSESKNIQYF.

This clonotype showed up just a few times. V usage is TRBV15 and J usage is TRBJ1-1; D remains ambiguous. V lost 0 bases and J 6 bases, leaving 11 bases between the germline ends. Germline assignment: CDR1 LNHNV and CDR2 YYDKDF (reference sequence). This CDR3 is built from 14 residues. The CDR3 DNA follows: TGTGCCACCAGCAGAGATTGGGAAAAGCCTGAAGCTTTCTTT. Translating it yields CATSRDWEKPEAFF.

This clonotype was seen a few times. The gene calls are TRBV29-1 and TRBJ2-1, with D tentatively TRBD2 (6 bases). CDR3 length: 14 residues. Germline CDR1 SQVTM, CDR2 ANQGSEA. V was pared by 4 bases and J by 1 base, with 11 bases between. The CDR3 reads CSVVAGWSYNEQFF. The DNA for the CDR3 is TGCAGCGTTGTGGCGGGATGGTCCTACAATGAGCAGTTCTTC.

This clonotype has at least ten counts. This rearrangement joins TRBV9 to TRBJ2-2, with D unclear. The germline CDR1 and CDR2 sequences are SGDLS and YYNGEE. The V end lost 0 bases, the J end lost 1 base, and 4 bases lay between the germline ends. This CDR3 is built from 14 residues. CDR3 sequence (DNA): TGTGCCAGCAGCGTAGCGGGGAACACCGGGGAGCTGTTTTTT. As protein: CASSVAGNTGELFF.

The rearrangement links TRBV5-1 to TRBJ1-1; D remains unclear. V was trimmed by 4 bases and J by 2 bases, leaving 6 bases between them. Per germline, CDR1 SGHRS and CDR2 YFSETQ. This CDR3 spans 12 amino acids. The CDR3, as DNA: TGCGCCAGCAGCACTAGTAACACTGAAGCTTTCTTT. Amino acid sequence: CASSTSNTEAFF.

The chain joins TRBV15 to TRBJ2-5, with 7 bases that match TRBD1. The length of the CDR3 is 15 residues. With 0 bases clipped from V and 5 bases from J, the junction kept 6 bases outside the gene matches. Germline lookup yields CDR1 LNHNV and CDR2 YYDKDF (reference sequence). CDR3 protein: CATSRDLGGGETQYF. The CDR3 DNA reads TGTGCCACCAGCAGAGATCTAGGGGGCGGCGAGACCCAGTACTTC.

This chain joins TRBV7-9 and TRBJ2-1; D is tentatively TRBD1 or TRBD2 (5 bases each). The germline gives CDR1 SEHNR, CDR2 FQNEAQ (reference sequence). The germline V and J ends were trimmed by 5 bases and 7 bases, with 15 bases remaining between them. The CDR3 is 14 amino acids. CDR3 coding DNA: TGTGCCAGCAGCGCGTACGGGGCGGAGAATGAGCAGTTCTTC. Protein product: CASSAYGAENEQFF.

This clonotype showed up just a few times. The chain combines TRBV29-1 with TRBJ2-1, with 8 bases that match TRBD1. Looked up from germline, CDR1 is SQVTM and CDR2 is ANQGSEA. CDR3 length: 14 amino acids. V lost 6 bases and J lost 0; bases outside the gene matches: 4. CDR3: CSVNRGYSYNEQFF. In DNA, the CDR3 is TGCAGCGTCAACAGGGGGTACTCCTACAATGAGCAGTTCTTC.

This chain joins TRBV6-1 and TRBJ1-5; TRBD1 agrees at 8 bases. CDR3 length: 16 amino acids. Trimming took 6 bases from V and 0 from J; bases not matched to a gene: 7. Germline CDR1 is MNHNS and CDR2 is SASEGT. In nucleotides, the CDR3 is TGTGCCAGCAGGGGCAGGGGGCTCTCTAGCAATCAGCCCCAGCATTTT. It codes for CASRGRGLSSNQPQHF.

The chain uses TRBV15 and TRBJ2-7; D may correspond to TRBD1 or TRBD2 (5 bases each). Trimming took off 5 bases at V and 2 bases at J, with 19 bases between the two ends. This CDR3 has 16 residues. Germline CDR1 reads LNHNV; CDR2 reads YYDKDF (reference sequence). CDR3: CATSGNDGTHPYEQYF. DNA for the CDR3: TGTGCCACCAGCGGGAATGACGGGACCCACCCCTACGAGCAGTACTTC.

The CDR3 DNA follows: TGTGCCAGCAGGGGGGGGGGGACAGATACGCAGTATTTT. Translation gives CASRGGGTDTQYF. V gene TRBV6-1 combines with J gene TRBJ2-3, with 7 positions matching TRBD2. Germline lookup yields CDR1 MNHNS and CDR2 SASEGT. The V segment lost 6 bases and the J segment 3 bases; nucleotides outside the gene matches: 3. The CDR3 is made up of 13 amino acids.

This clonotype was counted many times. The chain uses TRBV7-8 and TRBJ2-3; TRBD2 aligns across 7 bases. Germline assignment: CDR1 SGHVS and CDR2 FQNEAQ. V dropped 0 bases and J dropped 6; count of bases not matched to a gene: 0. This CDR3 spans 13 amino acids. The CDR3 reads CASSLAGGDTQYF. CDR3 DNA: TGTGCCAGCAGCTTAGCCGGGGGGGATACGCAGTATTTT.

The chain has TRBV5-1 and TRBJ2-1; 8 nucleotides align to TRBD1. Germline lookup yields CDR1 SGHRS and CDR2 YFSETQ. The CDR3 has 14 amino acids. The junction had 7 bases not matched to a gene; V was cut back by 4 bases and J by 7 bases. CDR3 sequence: CASSRTGSTNEQFF. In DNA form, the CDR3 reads TGCGCCAGCAGCCGGACAGGGTCTACGAATGAGCAGTTCTTC.

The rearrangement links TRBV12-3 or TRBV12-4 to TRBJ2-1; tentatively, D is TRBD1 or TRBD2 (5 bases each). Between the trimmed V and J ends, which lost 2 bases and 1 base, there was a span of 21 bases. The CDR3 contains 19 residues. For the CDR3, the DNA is TGTGCCAGCAGTTTACTCCCGGGGCTGGGAAAAAGGTCCTACAATGAGCAGTTCTTC. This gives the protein CASSLLPGLGKRSYNEQFF.

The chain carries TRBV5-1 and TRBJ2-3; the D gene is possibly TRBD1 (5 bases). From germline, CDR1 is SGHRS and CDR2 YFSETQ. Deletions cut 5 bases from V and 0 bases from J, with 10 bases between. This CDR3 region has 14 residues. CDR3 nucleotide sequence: TGCGCCAGCAGGAGGACATCTAGCACAGATACGCAGTATTTT. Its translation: CASRRTSSTDTQYF.

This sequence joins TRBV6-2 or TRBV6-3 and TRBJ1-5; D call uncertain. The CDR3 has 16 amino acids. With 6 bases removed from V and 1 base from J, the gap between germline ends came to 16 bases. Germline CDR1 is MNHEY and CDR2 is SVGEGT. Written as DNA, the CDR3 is TGTGCCAGCAGCAGAAGACCCGGCGGGAGCAATCAGCCCCAGCATTTT. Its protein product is CASSRRPGGSNQPQHF.

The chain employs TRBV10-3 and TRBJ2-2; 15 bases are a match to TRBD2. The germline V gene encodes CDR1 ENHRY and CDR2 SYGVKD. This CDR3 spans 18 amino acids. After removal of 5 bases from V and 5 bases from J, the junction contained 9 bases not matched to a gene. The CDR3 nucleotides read TGTGCCATCAGTTCCGGACTAGCGGGAGGGCCGCAAACCGGGGAGCTGTTTTTT. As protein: CAISSGLAGGPQTGELFF.

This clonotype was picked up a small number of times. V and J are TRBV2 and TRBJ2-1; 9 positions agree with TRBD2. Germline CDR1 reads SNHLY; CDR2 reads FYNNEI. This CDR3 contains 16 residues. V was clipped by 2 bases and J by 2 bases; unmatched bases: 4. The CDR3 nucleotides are TGTGCCAGCAGTGAAACTAGCGGGTCTACCTACAATGAGCAGTTCTTC. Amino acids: CASSETSGSTYNEQFF.

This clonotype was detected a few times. The CDR3 spells CASRPKGATNEKLFF. The CDR3 DNA follows: TGTGCCAGCAGACCAAAGGGGGCAACTAATGAAAAACTGTTTTTT. The rearrangement joins TRBV12-3 or TRBV12-4 to TRBJ1-4; D might be TRBD1 (6 bases). CDR3 length: 15 amino acids. Trimming stripped 6 bases from V and 0 bases from J, with 11 bases between.

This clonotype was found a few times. DNA for the CDR3: TGCGCCAGCAGCCAAGGCCGCGGACGGGGAACGAACACCGGGGAGCTGTTTTTT. Translated, it gives CASSQGRGRGTNTGELFF. This chain joins TRBV4-1 and TRBJ2-2; a weak D match, TRBD2 (5 bases). V was shortened by 1 base and J by 0 bases, with 15 bases between the two germline ends. This CDR3 is built from 18 residues. Germline V gives CDR1 MGHRA, CDR2 YSYEKL.

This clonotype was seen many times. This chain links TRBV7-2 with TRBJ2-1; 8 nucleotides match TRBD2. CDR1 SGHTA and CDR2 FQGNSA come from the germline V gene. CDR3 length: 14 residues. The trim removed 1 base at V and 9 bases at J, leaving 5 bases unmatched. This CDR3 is CASSLGTSFVEQFF. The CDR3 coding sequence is TGTGCCAGCAGCTTAGGGACTAGCTTCGTTGAGCAGTTCTTC.

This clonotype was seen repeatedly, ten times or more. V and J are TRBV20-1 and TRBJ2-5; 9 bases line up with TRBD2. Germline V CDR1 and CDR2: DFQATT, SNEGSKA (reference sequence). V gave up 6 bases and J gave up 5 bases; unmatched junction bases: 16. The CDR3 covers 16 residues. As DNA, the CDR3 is TGCAGTGCCCCCGACACGCGGGGGGGCCTGTTGGAGACCCAGTACTTC. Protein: CSAPDTRGGLLETQYF.

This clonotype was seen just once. The CDR3 DNA reads as TGTGCCAGCAGTGGCCTCGACGGGGCCAACGTCCTGACTTTC. This encodes CASSGLDGANVLTF. The chain links TRBV27 to TRBJ2-6; D gene ambiguous. The V gene's germline CDR1 is MNHEY and CDR2 SMNVEV (reference sequence). Trimming cost V 5 bases and J 4 bases, with 9 bases left between them. The CDR3 has 14 amino acids.

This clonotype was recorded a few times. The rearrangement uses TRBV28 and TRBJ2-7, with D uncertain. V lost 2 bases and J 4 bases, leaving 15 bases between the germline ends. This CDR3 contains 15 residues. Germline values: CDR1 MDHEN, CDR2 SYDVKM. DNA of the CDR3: TGTGCCAGCAGTTTAGTAAGGAAGGGAACATACGAGCAGTACTTC. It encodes CASSLVRKGTYEQYF.

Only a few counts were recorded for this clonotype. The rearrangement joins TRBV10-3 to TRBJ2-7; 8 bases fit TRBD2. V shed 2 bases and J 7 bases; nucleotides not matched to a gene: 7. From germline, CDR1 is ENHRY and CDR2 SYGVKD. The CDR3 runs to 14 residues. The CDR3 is CAISEGLAGGEQYF. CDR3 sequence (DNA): TGTGCCATCAGTGAGGGATTGGCGGGGGGTGAGCAGTACTTC.

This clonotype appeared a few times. CDR3 bases: TGTGCCAGTAGTATTCTTACAGGGGGGGCAGAAGAAGCCAAAAACATTCAGTACTTC. It yields the protein CASSILTGGAEEAKNIQYF. This sequence joins TRBV19 and TRBJ2-4; perhaps TRBD1 as D (8 bases). This CDR3 has 19 residues. The germline V gene has CDR1 LNHDA and CDR2 SQIVND (reference sequence). The V gene lost 3 bases and the J gene lost 0 bases, with 21 bases spanning the gap.

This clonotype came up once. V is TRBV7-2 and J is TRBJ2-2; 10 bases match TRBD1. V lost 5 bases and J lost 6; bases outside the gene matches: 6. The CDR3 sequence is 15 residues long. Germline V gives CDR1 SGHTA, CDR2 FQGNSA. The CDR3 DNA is TGTGCCAGCAGCCGGACAGGGGGAGTGGCCGGGGAGCTGTTTTTT. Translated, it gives CASSRTGGVAGELFF. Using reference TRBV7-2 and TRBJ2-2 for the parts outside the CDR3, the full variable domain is GAGVSQSPSNKVTEKGKDVELRCDPISGHTALYWYRQSLGQGLEFLIYFQGNSAPDKSGLPSDRFSAERTGGSVSTLTIQRTQQEDSAVYLCASSRTGGVAGELFFGEGSRLTVL.